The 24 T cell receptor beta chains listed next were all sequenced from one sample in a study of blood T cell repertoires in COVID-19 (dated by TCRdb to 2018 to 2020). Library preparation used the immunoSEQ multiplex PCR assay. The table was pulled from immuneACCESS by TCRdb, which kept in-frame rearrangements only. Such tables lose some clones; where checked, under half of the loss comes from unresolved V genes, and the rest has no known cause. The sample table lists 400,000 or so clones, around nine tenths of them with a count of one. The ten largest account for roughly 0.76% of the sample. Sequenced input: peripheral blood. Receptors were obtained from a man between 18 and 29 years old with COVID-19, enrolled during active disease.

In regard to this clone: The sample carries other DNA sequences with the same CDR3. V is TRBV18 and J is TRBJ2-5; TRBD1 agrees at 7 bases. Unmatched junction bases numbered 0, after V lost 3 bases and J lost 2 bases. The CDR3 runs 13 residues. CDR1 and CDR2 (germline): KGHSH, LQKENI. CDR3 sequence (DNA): TGTGCCAGCTCACCGGGACAGCAAGAGACCCAGTACTTC. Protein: CASSPGQQETQYF.

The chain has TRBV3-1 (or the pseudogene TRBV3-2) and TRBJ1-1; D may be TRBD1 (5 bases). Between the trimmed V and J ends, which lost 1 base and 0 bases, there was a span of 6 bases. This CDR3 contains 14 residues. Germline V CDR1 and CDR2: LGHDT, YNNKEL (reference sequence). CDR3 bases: TGTGCCAGCAGCCAAGGACAGATGAACACTGAAGCTTTCTTT. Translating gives CASSQGQMNTEAFF.

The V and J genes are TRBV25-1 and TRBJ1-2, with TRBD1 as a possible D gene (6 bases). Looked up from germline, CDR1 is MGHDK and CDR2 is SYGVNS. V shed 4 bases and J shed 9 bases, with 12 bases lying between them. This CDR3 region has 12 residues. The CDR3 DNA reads TGTGCCAGCAGTGCACAGGGAGCGAGCTACACCTTC. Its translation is CASSAQGASYTF.

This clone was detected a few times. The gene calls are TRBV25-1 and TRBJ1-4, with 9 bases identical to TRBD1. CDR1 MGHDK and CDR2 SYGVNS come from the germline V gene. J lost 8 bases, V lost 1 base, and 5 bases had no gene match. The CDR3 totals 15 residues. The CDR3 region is CASSESGQGGEKLFF. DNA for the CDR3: TGTGCCAGCAGTGAATCGGGACAGGGAGGCGAAAAACTGTTTTTT.

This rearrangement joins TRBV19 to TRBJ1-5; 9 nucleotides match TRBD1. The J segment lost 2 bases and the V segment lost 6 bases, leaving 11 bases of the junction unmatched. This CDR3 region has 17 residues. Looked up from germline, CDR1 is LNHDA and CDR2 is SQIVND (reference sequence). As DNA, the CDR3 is TGTGCCAGTAGGTTGACAGGGGGGACATATCGCAATCAGCCCCAGCATTTT. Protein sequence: CASRLTGGTYRNQPQHF.

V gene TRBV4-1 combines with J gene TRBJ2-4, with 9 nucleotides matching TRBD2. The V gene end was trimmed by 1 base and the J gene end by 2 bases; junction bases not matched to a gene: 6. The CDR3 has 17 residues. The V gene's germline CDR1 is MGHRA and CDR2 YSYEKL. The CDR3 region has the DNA TGCGCCAGCAGCCAAGGGGGGGCTAGCGGGACCAAAAACATTCAGTACTTC. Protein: CASSQGGASGTKNIQYF.

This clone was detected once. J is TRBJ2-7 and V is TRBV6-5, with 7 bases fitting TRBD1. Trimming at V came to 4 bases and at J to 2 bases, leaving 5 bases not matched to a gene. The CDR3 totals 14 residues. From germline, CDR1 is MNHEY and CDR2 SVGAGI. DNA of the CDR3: TGTGCCAGCAGTTGGGACAGTGAGACCTACGAGCAGTACTTC. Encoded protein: CASSWDSETYEQYF.

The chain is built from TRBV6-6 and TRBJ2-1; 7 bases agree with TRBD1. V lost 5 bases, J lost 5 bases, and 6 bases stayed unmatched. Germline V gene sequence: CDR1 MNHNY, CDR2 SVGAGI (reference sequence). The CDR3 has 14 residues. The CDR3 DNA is TGTGCCAGCAGTGCCCGGGACAGCGACAATGAGCAGTTCTTC. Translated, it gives CASSARDSDNEQFF.

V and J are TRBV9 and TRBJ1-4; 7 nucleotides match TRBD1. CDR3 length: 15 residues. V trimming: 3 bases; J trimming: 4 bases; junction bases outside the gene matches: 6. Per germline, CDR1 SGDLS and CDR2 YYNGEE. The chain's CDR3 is CASSAHNRGNEKLFF. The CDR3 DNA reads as TGTGCCAGCAGCGCTCACAACAGGGGTAATGAAAAACTGTTTTTT.

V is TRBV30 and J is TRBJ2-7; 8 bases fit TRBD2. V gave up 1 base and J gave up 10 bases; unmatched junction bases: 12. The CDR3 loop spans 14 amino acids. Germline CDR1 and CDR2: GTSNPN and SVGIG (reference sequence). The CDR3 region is CAWSAGGSSGSQYF. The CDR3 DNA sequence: TGTGCCTGGAGTGCGGGAGGGTCGTCTGGTTCCCAGTACTTC.

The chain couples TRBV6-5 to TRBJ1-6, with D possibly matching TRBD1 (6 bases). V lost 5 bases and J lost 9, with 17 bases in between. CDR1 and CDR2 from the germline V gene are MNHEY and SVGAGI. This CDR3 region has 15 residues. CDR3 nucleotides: TGTGCCAGCAGTCCCCGGGGACATGGTGTTTCACCCCTCCACTTT. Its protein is CASSPRGHGVSPLHF.

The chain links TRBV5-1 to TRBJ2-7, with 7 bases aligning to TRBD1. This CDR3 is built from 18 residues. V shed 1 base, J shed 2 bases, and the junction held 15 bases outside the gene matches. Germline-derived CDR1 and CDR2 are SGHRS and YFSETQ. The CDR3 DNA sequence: TGCGCCAGCAGCTTGTTGGGTTTGGGGACAGTTGAAGCCTACGAGCAGTACTTC. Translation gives CASSLLGLGTVEAYEQYF.

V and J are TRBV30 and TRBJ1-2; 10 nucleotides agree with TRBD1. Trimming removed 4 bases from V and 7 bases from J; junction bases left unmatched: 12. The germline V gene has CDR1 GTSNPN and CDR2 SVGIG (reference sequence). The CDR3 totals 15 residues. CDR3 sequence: CAWTYRDRGLRGYTF. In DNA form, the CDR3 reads TGTGCCTGGACCTACCGGGACAGGGGTCTACGTGGCTACACCTTC.

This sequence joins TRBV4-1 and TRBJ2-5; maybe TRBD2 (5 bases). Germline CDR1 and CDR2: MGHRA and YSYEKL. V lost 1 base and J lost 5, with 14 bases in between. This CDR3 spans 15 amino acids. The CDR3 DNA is TGCGCCAGCAGCCAAGTCCTAACTAGTAAGGAGACCCAGTACTTC. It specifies CASSQVLTSKETQYF.

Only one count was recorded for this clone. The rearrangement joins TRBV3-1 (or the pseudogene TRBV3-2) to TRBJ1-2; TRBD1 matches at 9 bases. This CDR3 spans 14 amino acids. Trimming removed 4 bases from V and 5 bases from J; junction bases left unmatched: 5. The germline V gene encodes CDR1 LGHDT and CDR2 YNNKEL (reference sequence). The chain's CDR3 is CASSRDRVRYGYTF. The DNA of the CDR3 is TGTGCCAGCAGCCGGGACAGGGTTCGATATGGCTACACCTTC.

The CDR3 reads CASRLSGGDNEQFF. The CDR3 bases are TGTGCCAGCAGACTTAGCGGGGGGGACAATGAGCAGTTCTTC. The rearrangement joins TRBV7-9 to TRBJ2-1, with 11 bases identical to TRBD2. In germline, CDR1 is SEHNR, CDR2 FQNEAQ (reference sequence). V lost 6 bases and J lost 5; bases outside the gene matches: 3. The CDR3 runs 14 residues.

The CDR3 loop is CASSYGLQKAYEQYF. The CDR3 DNA sequence: TGTGCCAGCAGTTACGGTCTACAGAAAGCCTACGAGCAGTACTTC. The chain is built from TRBV6-5 and TRBJ2-7; D is ambiguous. This CDR3 has 15 residues. Per the germline V gene, CDR1 is MNHEY and CDR2 is SVGAGI. The V gene lost 2 bases and the J gene lost 2 bases, with 13 bases spanning the gap.

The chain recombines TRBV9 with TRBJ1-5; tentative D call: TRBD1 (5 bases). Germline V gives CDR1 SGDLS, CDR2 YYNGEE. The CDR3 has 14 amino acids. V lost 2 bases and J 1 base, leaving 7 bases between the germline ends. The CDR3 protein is CASSVSGSNQPQHF. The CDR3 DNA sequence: TGTGCCAGCAGCGTCTCAGGGAGCAATCAGCCCCAGCATTTT.

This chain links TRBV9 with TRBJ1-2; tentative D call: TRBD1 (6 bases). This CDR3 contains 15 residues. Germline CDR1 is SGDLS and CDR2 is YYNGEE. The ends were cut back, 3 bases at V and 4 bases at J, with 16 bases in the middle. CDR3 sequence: CASSATLQGVYGYTF. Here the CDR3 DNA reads TGTGCCAGCAGCGCGACATTACAGGGTGTCTATGGCTACACCTTC.

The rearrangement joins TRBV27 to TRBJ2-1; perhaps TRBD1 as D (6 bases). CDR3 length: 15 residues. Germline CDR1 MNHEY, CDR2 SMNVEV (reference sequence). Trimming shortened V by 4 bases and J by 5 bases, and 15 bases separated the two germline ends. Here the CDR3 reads CASSSPTTGHNEQFF. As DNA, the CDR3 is TGTGCCAGCAGTTCACCAACGACAGGTCACAATGAGCAGTTCTTC.

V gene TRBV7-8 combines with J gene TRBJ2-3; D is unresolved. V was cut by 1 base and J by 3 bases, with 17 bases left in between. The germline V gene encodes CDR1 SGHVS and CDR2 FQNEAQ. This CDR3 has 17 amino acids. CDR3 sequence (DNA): TGTGCCAGCAGCTTAGTGAGTGTGGCGAGGAGAACAGATACGCAGTATTTT. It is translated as CASSLVSVARRTDTQYF.

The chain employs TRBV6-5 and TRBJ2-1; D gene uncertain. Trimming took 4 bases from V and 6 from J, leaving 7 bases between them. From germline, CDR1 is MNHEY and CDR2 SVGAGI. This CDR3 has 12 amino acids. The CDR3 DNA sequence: TGTGCCAGCAGTTTGCCGGGCAATGAGCAGTTCTTC. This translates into CASSLPGNEQFF.

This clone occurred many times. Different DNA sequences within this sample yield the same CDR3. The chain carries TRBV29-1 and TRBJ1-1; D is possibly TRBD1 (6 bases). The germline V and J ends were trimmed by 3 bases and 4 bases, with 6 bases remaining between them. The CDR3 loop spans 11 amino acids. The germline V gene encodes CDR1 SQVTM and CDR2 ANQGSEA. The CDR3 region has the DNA TGCAGCGTTGAGGGGGCCACTGAAGCTTTCTTT. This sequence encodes CSVEGATEAFF.

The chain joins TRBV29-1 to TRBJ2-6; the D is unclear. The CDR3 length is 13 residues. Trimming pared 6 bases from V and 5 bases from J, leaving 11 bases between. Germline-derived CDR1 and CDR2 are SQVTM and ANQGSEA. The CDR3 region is CSVVGSWANVLTF. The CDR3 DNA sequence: TGCAGCGTCGTCGGGTCCTGGGCCAACGTCCTGACTTTC. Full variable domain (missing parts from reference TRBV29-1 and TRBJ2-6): SAVISQKPSRDICQRGTSLTIQCQVDSQVTMMFWYRQQPGQSLTLIATANQGSEATYESGFVIDKFPISRPNLTFSTLTVSNMSPEDSSIYLCSVVGSWANVLTFGAGSRLTVL.